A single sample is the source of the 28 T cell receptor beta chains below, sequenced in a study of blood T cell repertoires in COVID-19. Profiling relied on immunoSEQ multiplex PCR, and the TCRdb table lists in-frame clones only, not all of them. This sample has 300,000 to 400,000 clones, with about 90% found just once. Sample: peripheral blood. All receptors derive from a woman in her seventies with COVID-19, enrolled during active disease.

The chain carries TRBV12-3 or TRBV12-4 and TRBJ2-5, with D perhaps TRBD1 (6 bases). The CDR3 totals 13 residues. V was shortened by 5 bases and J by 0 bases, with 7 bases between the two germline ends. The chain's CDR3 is CASSRDNQETQYF. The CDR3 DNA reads TGTGCCAGCAGTCGGGACAACCAAGAGACCCAGTACTTC.

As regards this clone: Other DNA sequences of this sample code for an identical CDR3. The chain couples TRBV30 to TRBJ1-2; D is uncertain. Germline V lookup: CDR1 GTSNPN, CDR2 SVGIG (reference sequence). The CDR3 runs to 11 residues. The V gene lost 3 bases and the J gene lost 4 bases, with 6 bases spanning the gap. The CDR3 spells CAWSRGYGYTF. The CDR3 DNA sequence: TGTGCCTGGAGCCGCGGCTATGGCTACACCTTC.

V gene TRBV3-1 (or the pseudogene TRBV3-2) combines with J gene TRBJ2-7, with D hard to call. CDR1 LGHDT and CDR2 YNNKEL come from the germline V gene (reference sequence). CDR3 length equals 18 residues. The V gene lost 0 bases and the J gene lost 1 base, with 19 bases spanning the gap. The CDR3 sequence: CASSQDRKWARRSYEQYF. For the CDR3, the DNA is TGTGCCAGCAGCCAAGATCGGAAGTGGGCAAGAAGGTCCTACGAGCAGTACTTC.

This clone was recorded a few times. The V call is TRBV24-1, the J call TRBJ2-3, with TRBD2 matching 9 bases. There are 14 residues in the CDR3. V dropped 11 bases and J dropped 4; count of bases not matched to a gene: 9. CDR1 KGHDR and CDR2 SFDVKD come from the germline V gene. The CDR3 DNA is TGTGCCAGCTCGGGGGCTAGCGGGGCAGATACGCAGTATTTT. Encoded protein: CASSGASGADTQYF.

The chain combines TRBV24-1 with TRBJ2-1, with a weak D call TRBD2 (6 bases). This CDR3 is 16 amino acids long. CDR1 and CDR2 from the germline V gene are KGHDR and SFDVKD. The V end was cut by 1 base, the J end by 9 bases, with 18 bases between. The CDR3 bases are TGTGCCACCAGTGATTTCTCGGGACGGCTCGGGAGTGAGCAGTTCTTC. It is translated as CATSDFSGRLGSEQFF.

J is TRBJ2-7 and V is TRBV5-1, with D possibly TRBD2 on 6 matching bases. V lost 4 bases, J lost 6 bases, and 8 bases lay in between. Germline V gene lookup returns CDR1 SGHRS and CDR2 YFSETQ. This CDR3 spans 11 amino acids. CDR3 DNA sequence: TGCGCCAGCAGCGGGGGGTTCGAGCAGTACTTC. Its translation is CASSGGFEQYF.

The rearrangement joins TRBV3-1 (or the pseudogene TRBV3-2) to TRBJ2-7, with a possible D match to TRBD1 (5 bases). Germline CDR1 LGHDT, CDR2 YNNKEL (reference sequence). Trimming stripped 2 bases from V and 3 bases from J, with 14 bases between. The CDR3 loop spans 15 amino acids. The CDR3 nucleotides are TGTGCCAGCAGCCAACAGGGTGGGGCACACTACGAGCAGTACTTC. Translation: CASSQQGGAHYEQYF.

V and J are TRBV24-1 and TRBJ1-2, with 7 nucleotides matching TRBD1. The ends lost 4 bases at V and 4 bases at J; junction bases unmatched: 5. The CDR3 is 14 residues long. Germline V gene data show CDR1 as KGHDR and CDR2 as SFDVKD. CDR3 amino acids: CATSDTDRTYGYTF. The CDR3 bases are TGTGCCACCAGTGACACGGACAGGACCTATGGCTACACCTTC.

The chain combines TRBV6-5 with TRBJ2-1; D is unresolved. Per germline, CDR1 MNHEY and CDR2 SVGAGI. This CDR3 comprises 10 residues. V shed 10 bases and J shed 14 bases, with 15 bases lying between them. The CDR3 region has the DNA TGTGCCACAAAGTACGGAGTGGAGTTCTTC. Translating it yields CATKYGVEFF.

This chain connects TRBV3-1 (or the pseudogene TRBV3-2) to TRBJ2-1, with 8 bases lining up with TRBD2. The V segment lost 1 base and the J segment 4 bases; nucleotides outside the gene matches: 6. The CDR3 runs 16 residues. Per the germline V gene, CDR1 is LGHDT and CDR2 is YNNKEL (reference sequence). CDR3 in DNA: TGTGCCAGCAGCCAAGTGAGGGGCGGGGGGTACAATGAGCAGTTCTTC. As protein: CASSQVRGGGYNEQFF.

The CDR3 coding sequence is TGCAGCGTTGAAAGCCAGGGAATGGATACGCAGTATTTT. It yields the protein CSVESQGMDTQYF. The chain recombines TRBV29-1 with TRBJ2-3, with TRBD1 as a possible D gene (5 bases). From germline, CDR1 is SQVTM and CDR2 ANQGSEA. The CDR3 length is 13 residues. Trimming pared 2 bases from V and 6 bases from J, leaving 12 bases between.

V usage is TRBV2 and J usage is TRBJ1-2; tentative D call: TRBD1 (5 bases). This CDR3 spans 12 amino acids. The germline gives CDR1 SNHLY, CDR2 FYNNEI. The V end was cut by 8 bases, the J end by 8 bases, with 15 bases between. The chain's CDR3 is CASSGTAGGYTF. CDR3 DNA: TGTGCCAGCTCCGGGACGGCGGGGGGCTACACCTTC. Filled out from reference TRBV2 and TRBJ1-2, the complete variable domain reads EPEVTQTPSHQVTQMGQEVILRCVPISNHLYFYWYRQILGQKVEFLVSFYNNEISEKSEIFDDQFSVERPDGSNFTLKIRSTKLEDSAMYFCASSGTAGGYTFGSGTRLTVV.

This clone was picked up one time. The CDR3 region is CASSVGRSGSTNEKLFF. CDR3 DNA: TGTGCCAGCAGCGTAGGCCGGAGTGGGTCGACTAATGAAAAACTGTTTTTT. V and J are TRBV9 and TRBJ1-4; no reliable D call. CDR3 size: 17 residues. Germline CDR1 and CDR2: SGDLS and YYNGEE. Trimming removed 0 bases at V and 2 bases at J, with 14 bases between.

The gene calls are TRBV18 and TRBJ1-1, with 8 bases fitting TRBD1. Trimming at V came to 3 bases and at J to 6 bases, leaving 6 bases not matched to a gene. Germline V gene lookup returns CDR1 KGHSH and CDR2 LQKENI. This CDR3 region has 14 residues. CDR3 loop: CASSPNRGSAEAFF. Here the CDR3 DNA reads TGTGCCAGCTCACCCAACAGGGGGAGCGCTGAAGCTTTCTTT.

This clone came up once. Here the CDR3 DNA reads TGTGCCAGCAGTGGGCAGAACTATGGCTACACCTTC. It yields the protein CASSGQNYGYTF. The rearrangement uses TRBV3-1 (or the pseudogene TRBV3-2) and TRBJ1-2; D call uncertain. This CDR3 is 12 amino acids long. Trimming pared 6 bases from V and 2 bases from J, leaving 7 bases between. Germline lookup yields CDR1 LGHDT and CDR2 YNNKEL (reference sequence).

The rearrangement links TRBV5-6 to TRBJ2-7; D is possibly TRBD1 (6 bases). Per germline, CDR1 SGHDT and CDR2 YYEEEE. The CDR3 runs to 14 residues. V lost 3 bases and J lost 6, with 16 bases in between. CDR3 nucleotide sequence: TGTGCCAGCAGCTCGGTATCGACAGGCGGCGAGCAGTACTTC. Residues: CASSSVSTGGEQYF.

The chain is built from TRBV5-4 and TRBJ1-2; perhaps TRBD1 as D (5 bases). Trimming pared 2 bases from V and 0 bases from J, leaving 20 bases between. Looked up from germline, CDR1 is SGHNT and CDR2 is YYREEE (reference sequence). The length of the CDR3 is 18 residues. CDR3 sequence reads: CASSFPGGELGANYGYTF. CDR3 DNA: TGTGCCAGCAGCTTTCCCGGGGGGGAGCTGGGGGCTAACTATGGCTACACCTTC.

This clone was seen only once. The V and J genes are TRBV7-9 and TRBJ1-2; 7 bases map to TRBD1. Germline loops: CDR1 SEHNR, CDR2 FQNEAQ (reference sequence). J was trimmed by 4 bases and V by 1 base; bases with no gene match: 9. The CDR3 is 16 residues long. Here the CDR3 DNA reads TGTGCCAGCAGCTTAGGGGACAGAAAAGGGGGCTATGGCTACACCTTC. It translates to CASSLGDRKGGYGYTF.

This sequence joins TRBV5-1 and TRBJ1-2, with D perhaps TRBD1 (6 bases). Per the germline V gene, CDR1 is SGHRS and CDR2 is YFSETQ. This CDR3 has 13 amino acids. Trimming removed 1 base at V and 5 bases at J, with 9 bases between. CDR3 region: CASSLKGEYGYTF. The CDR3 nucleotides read TGCGCCAGCAGCTTGAAGGGGGAGTATGGCTACACCTTC.

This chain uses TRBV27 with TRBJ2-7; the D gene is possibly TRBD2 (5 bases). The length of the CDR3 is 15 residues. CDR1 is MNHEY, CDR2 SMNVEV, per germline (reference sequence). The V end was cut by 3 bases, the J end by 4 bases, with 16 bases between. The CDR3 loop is CASSFKGPGMYEQYF. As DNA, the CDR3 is TGTGCCAGCAGTTTCAAGGGCCCGGGGATGTACGAGCAGTACTTC.

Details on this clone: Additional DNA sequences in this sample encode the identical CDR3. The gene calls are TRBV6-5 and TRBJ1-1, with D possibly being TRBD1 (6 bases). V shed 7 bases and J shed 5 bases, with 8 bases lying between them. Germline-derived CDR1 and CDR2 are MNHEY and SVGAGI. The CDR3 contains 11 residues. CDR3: CASTRGTEAFF. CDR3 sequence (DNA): TGTGCCAGCACTAGGGGGACTGAAGCTTTCTTT.

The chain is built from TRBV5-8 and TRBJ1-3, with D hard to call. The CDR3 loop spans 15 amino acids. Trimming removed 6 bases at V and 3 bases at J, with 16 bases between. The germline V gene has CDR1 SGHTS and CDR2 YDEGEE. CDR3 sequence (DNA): TGTGCCAGCACCCGACCCCAAACGGGTGGAAACACCATATATTTT. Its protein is CASTRPQTGGNTIYF.

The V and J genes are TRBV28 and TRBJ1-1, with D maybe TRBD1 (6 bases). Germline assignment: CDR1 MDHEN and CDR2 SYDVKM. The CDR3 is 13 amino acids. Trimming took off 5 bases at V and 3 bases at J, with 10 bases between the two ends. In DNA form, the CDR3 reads TGTGCCAGCAGTACCGGACAGTACACTGAAGCTTTCTTT. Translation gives CASSTGQYTEAFF.

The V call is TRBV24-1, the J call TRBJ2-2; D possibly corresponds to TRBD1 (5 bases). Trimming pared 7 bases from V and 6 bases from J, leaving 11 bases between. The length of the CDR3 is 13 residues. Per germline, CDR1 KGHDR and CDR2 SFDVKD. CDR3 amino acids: CATRDSSPGELFF. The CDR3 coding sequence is TGTGCCACCAGAGACAGTTCACCCGGGGAGCTGTTTTTT.

CDR3 sequence reads: CATSDERGHTDTQYF. CDR3 in DNA: TGTGCCACCAGTGATGAGAGGGGGCATACAGATACGCAGTATTTT. The chain has TRBV24-1 and TRBJ2-3; 7 bases line up with TRBD1. This CDR3 has 15 residues. Per the germline V gene, CDR1 is KGHDR and CDR2 is SFDVKD. J lost 3 bases, V lost 3 bases, and 5 bases had no gene match.

CDR3 sequence (DNA): TGTGCCAGTTACGCGAAGTCCTACAATGAGCAGTTCTTC. Translation: CASYAKSYNEQFF. The chain recombines TRBV27 with TRBJ2-1; no firm D call. The germline CDR1 and CDR2 sequences are MNHEY and SMNVEV (reference sequence). CDR3 length equals 13 residues. Trimming stripped 9 bases from V and 1 base from J, with 10 bases between.

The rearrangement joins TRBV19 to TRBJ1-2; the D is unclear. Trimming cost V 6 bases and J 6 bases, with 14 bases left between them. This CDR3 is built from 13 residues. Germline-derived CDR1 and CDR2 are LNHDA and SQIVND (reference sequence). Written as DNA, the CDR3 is TGTGCCAGTAGGCGGGGAACCGAAAATGGCTACACCTTC. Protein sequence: CASRRGTENGYTF.

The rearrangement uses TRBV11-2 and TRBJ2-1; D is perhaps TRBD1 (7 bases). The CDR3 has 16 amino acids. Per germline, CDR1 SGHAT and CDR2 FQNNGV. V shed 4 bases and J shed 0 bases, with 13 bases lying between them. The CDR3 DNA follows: TGTGCCAGCAGCTCGCCAGGGGGGAGCTCCTACAATGAGCAGTTCTTC. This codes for CASSSPGGSSYNEQFF.